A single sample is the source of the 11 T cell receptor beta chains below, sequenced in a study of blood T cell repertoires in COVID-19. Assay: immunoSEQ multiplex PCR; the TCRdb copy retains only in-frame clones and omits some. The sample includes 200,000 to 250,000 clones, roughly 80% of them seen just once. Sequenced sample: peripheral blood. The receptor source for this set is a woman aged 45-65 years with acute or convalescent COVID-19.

This CDR3 is CASSLEVRDSNYGYTF. The CDR3 coding sequence is TGTGCCAGCAGCTTAGAAGTTCGAGACAGTAACTATGGCTACACCTTC. This chain joins TRBV7-8 and TRBJ1-2; D possibly corresponds to TRBD1 (5 bases). This CDR3 has 16 residues. Per germline, CDR1 SGHVS and CDR2 FQNEAQ. Between the trimmed V and J ends, which lost 1 base and 1 base, there was a span of 13 bases.

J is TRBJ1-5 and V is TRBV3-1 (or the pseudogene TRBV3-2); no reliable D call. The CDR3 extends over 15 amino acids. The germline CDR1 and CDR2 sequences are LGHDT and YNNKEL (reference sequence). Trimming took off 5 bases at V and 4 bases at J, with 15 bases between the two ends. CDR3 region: CASSITLGRNQPQHF. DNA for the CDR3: TGTGCCAGCAGCATTACACTGGGGAGGAATCAGCCCCAGCATTTT.

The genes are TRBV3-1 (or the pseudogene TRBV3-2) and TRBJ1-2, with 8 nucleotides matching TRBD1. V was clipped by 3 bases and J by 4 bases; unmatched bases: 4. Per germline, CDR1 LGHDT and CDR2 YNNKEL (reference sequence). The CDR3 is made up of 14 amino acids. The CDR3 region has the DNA TGTGCCAGCAGCCAGACCGGACAGGGCTATGGCTACACCTTC. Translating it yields CASSQTGQGYGYTF.

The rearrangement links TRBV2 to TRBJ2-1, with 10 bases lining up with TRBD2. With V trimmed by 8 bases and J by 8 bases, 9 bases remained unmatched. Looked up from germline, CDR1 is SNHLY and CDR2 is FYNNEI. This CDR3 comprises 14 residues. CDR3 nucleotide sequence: TGTGCCAGCGGGCTGGGACTAGCGTCCTATGAGCAGTTCTTC. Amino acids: CASGLGLASYEQFF.

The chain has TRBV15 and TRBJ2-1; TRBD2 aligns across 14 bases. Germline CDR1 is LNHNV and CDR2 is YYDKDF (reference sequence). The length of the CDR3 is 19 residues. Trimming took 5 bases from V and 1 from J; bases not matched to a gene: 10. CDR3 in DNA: TGTGCCACCAGCGGGCCGGGACTAGCGGGAGTGGTATCCTACAATGAGCAGTTCTTC. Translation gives CATSGPGLAGVVSYNEQFF.

The CDR3 region is CASSQDAGRGSEQYF. The CDR3 DNA sequence: TGTGCCAGCAGCCAAGATGCAGGCAGGGGGTCCGAGCAGTACTTC. This chain uses TRBV3-1 (or the pseudogene TRBV3-2) with TRBJ2-7, with 7 bases fitting TRBD1. V was pared by 0 bases and J by 6 bases, with 8 bases of the junction left unmatched. The CDR3 covers 15 residues. Germline V gene sequence: CDR1 LGHDT, CDR2 YNNKEL (reference sequence).

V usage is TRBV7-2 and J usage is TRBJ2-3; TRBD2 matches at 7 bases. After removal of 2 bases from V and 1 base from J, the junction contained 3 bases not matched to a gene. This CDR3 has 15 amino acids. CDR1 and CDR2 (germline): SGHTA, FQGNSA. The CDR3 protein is CASSLREGGTDTQYF. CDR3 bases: TGTGCCAGCAGCTTAAGGGAGGGTGGCACAGATACGCAGTATTTT.

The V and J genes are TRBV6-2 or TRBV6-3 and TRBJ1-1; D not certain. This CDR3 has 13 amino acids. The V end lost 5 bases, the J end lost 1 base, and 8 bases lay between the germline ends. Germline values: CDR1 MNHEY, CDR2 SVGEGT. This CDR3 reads CASSPRANTEAFF. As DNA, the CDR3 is TGTGCCAGCAGTCCCCGCGCGAACACTGAAGCTTTCTTT.

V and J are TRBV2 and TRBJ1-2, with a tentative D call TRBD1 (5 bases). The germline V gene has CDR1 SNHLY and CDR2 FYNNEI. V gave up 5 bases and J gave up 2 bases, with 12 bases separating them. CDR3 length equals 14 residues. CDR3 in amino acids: CASSLTKGNYGYTF. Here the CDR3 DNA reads TGTGCCAGCAGTCTCACGAAGGGGAACTATGGCTACACCTTC.

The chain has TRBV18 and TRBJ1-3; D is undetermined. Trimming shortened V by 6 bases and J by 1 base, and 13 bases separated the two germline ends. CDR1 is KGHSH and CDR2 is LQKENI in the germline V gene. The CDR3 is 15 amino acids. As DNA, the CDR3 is TGTGCCAGCTCCCCGTCGTCCCAGTCTGGAAACACCATATATTTT. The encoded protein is CASSPSSQSGNTIYF.

The CDR3 nucleotides are TGTGCCAGTAGTATCGAAGGTGGAGGGGGCAGTAATTCACCCCTCCACTTT. Protein sequence: CASSIEGGGGSNSPLHF. The chain links TRBV19 to TRBJ1-6, with 7 bases aligning to TRBD1. Trimming took 3 bases from V and 6 from J; bases not matched to a gene: 11. The CDR3 has 17 residues. Germline CDR1 reads LNHDA; CDR2 reads SQIVND (reference sequence).